A selection of T cell receptor beta chains follows, all from one sample in a study of cytomegalovirus exposure and HLA in healthy donors. The protocol was immunoSEQ multiplex PCR, while the TCRdb copy is restricted to in-frame clones and leaves out a portion. This table holds about 63,000 clones, 80% to 90% found once. Sequencing was performed on PBMCs. These receptors were taken from a woman between 18 and 29 years old in good health and CMV-seronegative. Both conserved end residues are trimmed from each CDR3. The order of the fields is J gene, clone size, V gene, CDR3 protein. Only part of the rows carry a size: once, few, many, or a class if the clone is expanded.

>TRBJ1-2|.|TRBV28
ASSSQGARSYGYT
>TRBJ2-6|once|TRBV5-6
ASSFSVTSGANVLT
>TRBJ2-3|.|TRBV18
ASRTGSATDTQY
>TRBJ2-7|.|TRBV5-1
ASSFGRSGGEEQY
>TRBJ1-1|.|TRBV5-6
ASSSVRQGFVFTEAF
>TRBJ2-7|.|TRBV18
ATSVGGSSYEQY
>TRBJ2-3|once|TRBV9
ASSVGFTSGGATDTQY
>TRBJ2-1|.|TRBV4-1
ASSLFRSEEQF
>TRBJ1-3|.|TRBV30
AWSKSGGSGNTIY
>TRBJ2-1|.|TRBV7-2
ASSSDWGGNEQF
>TRBJ2-5|.|TRBV2
ASSRGPGETQY
>TRBJ1-2|.|TRBV2
ASRLTQNALTGPGYT
>TRBJ2-2|.|TRBV5-4
ASSLPSGRNTGELF
>TRBJ2-3|.|TRBV6-5
ASSSPRGTGTDTQY
>TRBJ2-3|.|TRBV7-7
ASSLQPTTSGSPPDTQY
>TRBJ2-7|once|TRBV27
ASSSTTSGSEQY
>TRBJ2-5|.|TRBV27
ASSLFYGDSEETQY
>TRBJ2-5|.|TRBV5-6
ASSSGLAGAFQETQY
>.|.|TRBV6-5
ASTGQGTNEQY
>TRBJ2-7|.|TRBV29-1
SVGPREGSEQY
>TRBJ1-4|.|TRBV27
ASSLGTGISEKLF
>TRBJ1-2|.|TRBV7-9
ASSLPSNPGALGYT
>TRBJ1-1|.|TRBV6-6
ASSKNADNNEAF
>TRBJ2-7|.|TRBV6-6
ASSYAVKGVNEQY
>TRBJ1-4|.|TRBV5-1
ASSGGVDEKLF
>TRBJ1-3|.|TRBV2
ASRAGEGNTIY
>TRBJ2-5|.|TRBV6-1
ASSEWRTKETQY
>TRBJ2-2|.|TRBV4-1
ASSQGFSRELF
>TRBJ1-5|medium-sized|TRBV27
ASSLWGQAGQPQH
>TRBJ2-1|.|TRBV27
ASTSGTASYNEQF
>TRBJ2-1|.|TRBV25-1
ASSGGLAGEESYNEQF
>TRBJ2-7|once|TRBV7-2
ASSPSDRAREQY
>TRBJ1-5|few|TRBV5-5
ASSLDQGSYSNQPQH